This T cell receptor beta chain was observed in a study of blood T cells in healthy people across ages. Points from the study as a whole: It was the long-lived donors that had more naive CD4+ cells and higher diversity than aged donors. What prevented conclusive comparison of naive and antigen-experienced cells was that PBMCs were unsorted.

A second roughly 7 to 11 cycle PCR used barcoded and J-beta primers. One entry per CDR3 protein, called by TCRdb with MiXCR from the 5' RACE reads. The sample carries 800,000 to 1,300,000 distinct CDR3 sequences, 20% to 25% recorded once. This CDR3 has 16 amino acids. Germline assignment: CDR1 MGHDK and CDR2 SYGVNS. V shed 4 bases and J shed 1 base, with 13 bases lying between them. This clonotype showed up many times. Its antigen is not identified. The same specimen was also included in a second study, on T cells of mothers and their children. That work contributes: cDNA was synthesized from all extracted RNA at around 1.5 ug per reaction.

Sequenced input: blood. The source is a girl between 2 and 10 years old in good health. This chain joins TRBV25-1 and TRBJ2-2; D gene ambiguous. The CDR3 sequence is CASSAFVVGNTGELFF. Written as DNA, the CDR3 is TGTGCCAGCAGTGCCTTCGTGGTTGGGAACACCGGGGAGCTGTTTTTT.